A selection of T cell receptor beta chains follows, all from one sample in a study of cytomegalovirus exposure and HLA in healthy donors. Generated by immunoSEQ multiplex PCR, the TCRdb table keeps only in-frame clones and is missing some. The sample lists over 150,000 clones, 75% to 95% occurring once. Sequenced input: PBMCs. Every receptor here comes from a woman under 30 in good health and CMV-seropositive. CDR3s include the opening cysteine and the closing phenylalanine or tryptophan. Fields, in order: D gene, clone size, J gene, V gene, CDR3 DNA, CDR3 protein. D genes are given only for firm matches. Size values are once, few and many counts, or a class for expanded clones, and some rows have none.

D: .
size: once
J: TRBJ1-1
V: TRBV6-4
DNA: TGTGCCAGCAGTGGCGGGGGTCCTGAAGCTTTCTTT
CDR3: CASSGGGPEAFF

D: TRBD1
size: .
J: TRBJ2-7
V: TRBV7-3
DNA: TGTGCCAGCAGCTTAACGGGTTGGACGCCAGGGGGCAGTTACGAGCAGTACTTC
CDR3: CASSLTGWTPGGSYEQYF

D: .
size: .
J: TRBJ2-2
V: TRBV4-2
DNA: TGTGCCAGCAGCCCAGCAGGAAAGGGGGCCGGGGAGCTGTTTTTT
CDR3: CASSPAGKGAGELFF

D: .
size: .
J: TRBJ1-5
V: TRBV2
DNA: TGTGCCAGCAGTGAAGGGCAGGGAAAGCAGCCCCAGCATTTT
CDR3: CASSEGQGKQPQHF

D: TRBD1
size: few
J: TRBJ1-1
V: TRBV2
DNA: TGTGCCAGCAGTTTTATGGGACAGACCAACACTGAAGCTTTCTTT
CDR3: CASSFMGQTNTEAFF

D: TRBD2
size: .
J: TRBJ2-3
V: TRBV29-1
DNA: TGCAGCGTGGCCGGGACTAGCCCTTATTCCACAGATACGCAGTATTTT
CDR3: CSVAGTSPYSTDTQYF

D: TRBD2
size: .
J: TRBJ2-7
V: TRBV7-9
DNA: TGTGCCAGCAGCTCGTTAGCGGGGGTGGGCTCCTACGAGCAGTACTTC
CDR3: CASSSLAGVGSYEQYF

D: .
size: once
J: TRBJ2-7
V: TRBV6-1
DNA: TGTGCCAGCAGTGAACTCCCACAGGGGGGGGAGCAGTACTTC
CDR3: CASSELPQGGEQYF

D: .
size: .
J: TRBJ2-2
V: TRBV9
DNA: TGTGCCAGCAGCGTAGATCCCCCGTTGAACACCGGGGAGCTGTTTTTT
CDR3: CASSVDPPLNTGELFF

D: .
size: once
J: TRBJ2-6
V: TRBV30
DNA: TGTGCCTCTAGGTGGGCTGGGGCCAACGTCCTGACTTTC
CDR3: CASRWAGANVLTF

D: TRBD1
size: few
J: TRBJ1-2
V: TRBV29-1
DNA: TGCAGCATACAGGACAGGGCCGGGGGCTACACCTTC
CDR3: CSIQDRAGGYTF

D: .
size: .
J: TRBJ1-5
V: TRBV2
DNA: TGTGCCAGCAGTGAAGCTTGGGGCAGAATCAATCAGCCCCAGCATTTT
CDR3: CASSEAWGRINQPQHF

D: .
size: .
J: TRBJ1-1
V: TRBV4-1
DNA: TGCGCCAGCAGGCCCAACCCGGGGGGGCTAGGCGAAGCTTTCTTT
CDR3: CASRPNPGGLGEAFF

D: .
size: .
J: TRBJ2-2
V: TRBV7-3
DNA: TGTGCCAGCAGCCCGCAGGGGCTGGCGAACACCGGGGAGCTGTTTTTT
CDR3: CASSPQGLANTGELFF

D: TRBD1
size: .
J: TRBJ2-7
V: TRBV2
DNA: TGTGCCAGCAGATTAAGGACAGGGGGTGTCGCCTACGAGCAGTACTTC
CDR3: CASRLRTGGVAYEQYF

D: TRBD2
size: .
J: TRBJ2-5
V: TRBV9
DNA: TGTGCCAGCAGCCTCCTCCCGGGACTAGCGGGAGCAGAGACCCAGTACTTC
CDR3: CASSLLPGLAGAETQYF

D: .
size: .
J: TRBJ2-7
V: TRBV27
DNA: TGTGCCAGCAGTTTAGTAGCGGCCGACTACGAGCAGTACTTC
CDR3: CASSLVAADYEQYF

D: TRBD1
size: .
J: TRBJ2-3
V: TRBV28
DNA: TGTGCCAGCAGTCTTCAGGGGGCGGCGCGGGATACGCAGTATTTT
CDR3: CASSLQGAARDTQYF

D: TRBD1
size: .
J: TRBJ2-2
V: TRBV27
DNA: TGTGCCAGCAGTTTGCCGGGACAGGGGGCAGGCGTCGGCGGGGAGCTGTTTTTT
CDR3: CASSLPGQGAGVGGELFF

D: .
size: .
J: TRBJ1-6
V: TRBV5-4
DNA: TGTGCCAGCAGCATACAGGGCACTAATTCACCCCTCCACTTT
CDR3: CASSIQGTNSPLHF

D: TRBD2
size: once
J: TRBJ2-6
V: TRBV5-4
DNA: TGTGCCAGCAGCTTGGCAGCGGGGGGTGGGTACAACGTCCTGACTTTC
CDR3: CASSLAAGGGYNVLTF

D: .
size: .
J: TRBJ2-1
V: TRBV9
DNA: TGTGCCAGCAGCGAAAGACTAGTCAATGAGCAGTTCTTC
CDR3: CASSERLVNEQFF

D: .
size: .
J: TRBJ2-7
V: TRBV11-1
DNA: TGTGCCAGCAGCTTTTCAGGCTCCTACGAGCAGTACTTC
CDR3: CASSFSGSYEQYF

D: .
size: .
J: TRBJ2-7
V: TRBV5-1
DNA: TGCGCCAGCAGCCCCGGGAGTTACGAGCAGTACTTC
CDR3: CASSPGSYEQYF

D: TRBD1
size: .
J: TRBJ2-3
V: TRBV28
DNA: TGTGCCAGCAGTCGACAGGGGTCGGTAGATACGCAGTATTTT
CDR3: CASSRQGSVDTQYF

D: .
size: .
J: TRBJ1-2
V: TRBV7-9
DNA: TGTGCCAGCAGCTCCAGTGGCAGCTATGGCTACACCTTC
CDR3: CASSSSGSYGYTF

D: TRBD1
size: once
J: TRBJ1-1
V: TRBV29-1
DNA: TGCAGCGTTGAAGATGATCTGACAGGGAGCATGAACACTGAAGCTTTCTTT
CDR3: CSVEDDLTGSMNTEAFF

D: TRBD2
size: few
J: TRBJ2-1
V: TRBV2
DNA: TGTGCCAGCAAAGTGGGACTAGCGGGACCCAATGAGCAGTTCTTC
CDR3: CASKVGLAGPNEQFF

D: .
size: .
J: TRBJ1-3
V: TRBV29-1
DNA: TGCAGCGTTGGGGGACGGGACTGGAGCTCTGGAAACACCATATATTTT
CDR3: CSVGGRDWSSGNTIYF

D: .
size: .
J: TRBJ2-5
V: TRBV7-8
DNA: TGTGCCAGCAGCTTAATTCCAGGGGAACAAGAGACCCAGTACTTC
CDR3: CASSLIPGEQETQYF

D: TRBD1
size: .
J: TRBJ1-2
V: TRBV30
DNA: TGTGCCTGGAGTGTATCAGGGGGCGGTCCCCCCCAAAAATATGGCTACACCTTC
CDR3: CAWSVSGGGPPQKYGYTF

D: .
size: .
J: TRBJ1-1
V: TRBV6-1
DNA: TGTGCCGCGCTCCTCGGACTCAGGAACACTGAAGCTTTCTTT
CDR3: CAALLGLRNTEAFF

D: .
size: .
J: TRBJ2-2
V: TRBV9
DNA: TGTGCCAGCAGGGGGACAAACACCGGGGAGCTGTTTTTT
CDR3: CASRGTNTGELFF

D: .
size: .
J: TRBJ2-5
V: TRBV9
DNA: TGTGCCAGCAGCGTATTTGGCTCCAACCAAGAGACCCAGTACTTC
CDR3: CASSVFGSNQETQYF

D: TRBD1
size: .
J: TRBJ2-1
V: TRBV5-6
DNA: TGTGCCAGCAGTTTTACCTCAGGGGGCCCCAATGAGCAGTTCTTC
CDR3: CASSFTSGGPNEQFF

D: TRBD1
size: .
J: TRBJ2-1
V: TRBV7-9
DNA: TGTGCCAGCAGACCAATCTCGGGACAGGGGGCAAGGTACAATGAGCAGTTCTTC
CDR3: CASRPISGQGARYNEQFF

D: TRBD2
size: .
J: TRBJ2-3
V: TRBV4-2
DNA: TGTGCCAGCAGCCCTGGCCAGCGGGAGACAGATACGCAGTATTTT
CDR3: CASSPGQRETDTQYF

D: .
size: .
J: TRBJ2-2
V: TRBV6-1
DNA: TGTGCCAGCAGTGAACAGGGGGGACTCGGGGAGCTGTTTTTT
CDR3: CASSEQGGLGELFF

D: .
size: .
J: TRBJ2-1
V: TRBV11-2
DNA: TGTGCCAGCAGCTTAGACTACAGCTCCTACAATGAGCAGTTCTTC
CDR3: CASSLDYSSYNEQFF

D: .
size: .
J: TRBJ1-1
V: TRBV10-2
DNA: TGCGCCAGCAGTGAAGGGACACCTAGGAAAGCTTTCTTT
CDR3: CASSEGTPRKAFF

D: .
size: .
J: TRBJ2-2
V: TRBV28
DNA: TGTGCCACGGCTCTGGGGGCGTGGGAGCTGTTTTTT
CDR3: CATALGAWELFF

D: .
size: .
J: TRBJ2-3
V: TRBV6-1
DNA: TGTGCCAGCAGTGAACAGGGGCTGACAGATACGCAGTATTTT
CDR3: CASSEQGLTDTQYF

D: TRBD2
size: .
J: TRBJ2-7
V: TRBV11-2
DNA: TGTGCCAGCAGCTTGACCCGGACTAGCGGAAGCTCCTACGAGCAGTACTTC
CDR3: CASSLTRTSGSSYEQYF

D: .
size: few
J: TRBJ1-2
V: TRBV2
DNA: TGTGCCAGCGGGTCAGGCTTCCCGACATTCTATGGCTACACCTTC
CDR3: CASGSGFPTFYGYTF

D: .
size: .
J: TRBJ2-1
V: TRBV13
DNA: TGTGCCAGCAGCCCGTACACAGGGACGTCCTACAATGAGCAGTTCTTC
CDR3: CASSPYTGTSYNEQFF